This T cell receptor beta chain was retrieved from a study of T cell changes during pregnancy in multiple sclerosis. The ends lost 9 bases at V and 2 bases at J; junction bases unmatched: 9. The length of the CDR3 is 14 residues. The germline gives CDR1 SNHLY, CDR2 FYNNEI. The data were produced by immunoSEQ multiplex PCR, yet TCRdb's version contains in-frame clones alone and is incomplete. The repertoire consists of around 95,000 clones, with around 90% occurring once and the leading ten covering roughly 2.1%. The specimen was peripheral blood, collected after pregnancy. The TCR comes from a female donor in good health, enrolled as a control in a pregnancy study. The chain carries TRBV2 and TRBJ1-2; TRBD1 aligns across 7 bases. The CDR3 DNA reads TGTGCCAGTCTACCGGGACAGTTAAACTATGGCTACACCTTC. This gives the protein CASLPGQLNYGYTF.